The TCR beta chain described here comes from a study of OX40 agonist ivuxolimab in advanced cancers. As for the study in general: At 75% to 90% male, the cohort had a mean age of about 55 years, ranging from about 23 to 79. Checkpoint inhibitors had been given previously to about 40% of patients. Whole-study results and caveats: Partial responders at 0.1-3.0 mg/kg had among the lowest clonal expansion.

Using immunoSEQ multiplex PCR, the repertoire was profiled, and TCRdb retains in-frame clones only, with some absent. Of tens of thousands of clones in the sample, 82% were seen once. This clone showed up just once. The antigen is not known. The V and J ends lost 4 bases and 9 bases respectively, with 8 bases between them. The CDR3 is 11 residues long. The rearrangement uses TRBV5-3 and TRBJ1-5; D unresolved. TRBV5-3 is placed among ORFs of uncertain function. The clonotype originates from an adult with an advanced solid tumor such as melanoma, head and neck, liver or kidney cancer. The material sequenced was CD4+ or CD8+ T cells sorted from blood, taken in a trial of the OX40 agonist ivuxolimab. CDR3 amino acids: CARSPKLPQHF. The CDR3 DNA reads as TGTGCCAGAAGCCCGAAGTTGCCCCAGCATTTT.